Sequencing of this T cell receptor beta chain was carried out in a study of cytomegalovirus exposure and HLA in healthy donors. Study in general: HLA-typed donors were the source of around 80 million unique TCRs, which an early data release held.

Germline CDR1 reads SGHVS; CDR2 reads FNYEAQ. The CDR3 loop spans 15 amino acids. Trimming at V came to 3 bases and at J to 10 bases, leaving 8 bases not matched to a gene. The PCR employed 60 Vbeta primers together with 13 Jbeta primers. Only in-frame clones appear in the TCRdb table, and some are missing; sequencing was by immunoSEQ multiplex PCR. The profile shows 120,000 to 150,000 clones, over 70% of them singletons. The V and J genes are TRBV7-6 and TRBJ1-6, with 8 bases lining up with TRBD1. The sample comprised PBMCs. The sequence derives from a man between 35 and 55 years old in good health and CMV-seropositive. The CDR3 loop reads CASSFGQGGGSPLHF. DNA of the CDR3: TGTGCCAGCAGCTTTGGACAGGGAGGAGGATCACCCCTCCACTTT.